These T cell receptor beta chains were read from a single sample in a study of shared clonotypes between healthy human individuals. The method was immunoSEQ multiplex PCR; TCRdb's version includes in-frame clones alone and lacks a portion of them. Of 2 million to 2.5 million clones listed, 85% to 95% are singletons. The specimen sequenced was naive CD8+ T cells sorted from blood. These receptors came from a man aged 18-30 years in good health. The CDR3 runs from the conserved cysteine through the conserved F or W. D genes are given only for firm matches. Rows may omit the clone size; those that give it use once, few, many or a size class.

len	d_gene	v_gene	abundance	j_gene	CDR3nt	CDR3aa
11	.	TRBV10-3	.	TRBJ2-7	TGTGCCATCTTGCGGGCATACGAGCAGTACTTC	CAILRAYEQYF
15	.	TRBV4-2	once	TRBJ2-3	TGTGCCAGCAGCCAAGAACGGGGGCTCTTGGATACGCAGTATTTT	CASSQERGLLDTQYF
13	.	TRBV5-6	.	TRBJ1-1	TGTGCCAGCAGCTTGGTGCGGGGCACTGAAGCTTTCTTT	CASSLVRGTEAFF
16	TRBD2	TRBV7-2	.	TRBJ2-4	TGTGCCAGCAGCGGGCTAGCGGGAGTGGTCAAAAACATTCAGTACTTC	CASSGLAGVVKNIQYF
15	.	TRBV27	.	TRBJ2-5	TGTGCCAGCAGTAATTTCCGGGACTACCAAGAGACCCAGTACTTC	CASSNFRDYQETQYF
16	.	TRBV5-1	.	TRBJ2-1	TGCGCCAGCAGCTTGGTAGTGTCCCTGGGTTACAATGAGCAGTTCTTC	CASSLVVSLGYNEQFF
11	.	TRBV7-9	few	TRBJ2-1	TGTGCCAGCAGCGAGTACAATGAGCAGTTCTTC	CASSEYNEQFF
14	TRBD2	TRBV6-5	.	TRBJ2-1	TGTGCCAGCAGCTCTAGCGGGGGGGCCGGTGAGCAGTTCTTC	CASSSSGGAGEQFF
13	.	TRBV7-9	few	TRBJ1-1	TGTGCCAGCAGCCTGGACAGGAACACTGAAGCTTTCTTT	CASSLDRNTEAFF
15	.	TRBV2	.	TRBJ1-5	TGTGCCAGCAGTGAAGGTTGGGGTGTCAATCAGCCCCAGCATTTT	CASSEGWGVNQPQHF
13	.	TRBV7-8	.	TRBJ2-7	TGTGCCAGCAGCTTGAGCCTATACTACGAGCAGTACTTC	CASSLSLYYEQYF
15	TRBD1	TRBV11-2	.	TRBJ2-7	TGTGCCAGCAGCTTAGATACAGGGGGCTGGTACGAGCAGTACTTC	CASSLDTGGWYEQYF
15	.	TRBV4-1	.	TRBJ2-7	TGCGCCAGCAGCCTAGGACAGTCCCTCCTATACGAGCAGTACTTC	CASSLGQSLLYEQYF
15	.	TRBV4-1	.	TRBJ1-5	TGCGCCAGCAGCCAAGATCCGGATAGCAATCAGCCCCAGCATTTT	CASSQDPDSNQPQHF
15	TRBD2	TRBV4-3	once	TRBJ2-3	TGCGCCAGCAGCCGAGGGGAGGGCCGCACAGATACGCAGTATTTT	CASSRGEGRTDTQYF
13	.	TRBV27	once	TRBJ2-5	TGTGCCAGCAGCCTCTGGTACCAAGAGACCCAGTACTTC	CASSLWYQETQYF
15	.	TRBV11-2	.	TRBJ2-7	TGTGCCAGCAGCTTTGACGGGTGGAGCTCCTACGAGCAGTACTTC	CASSFDGWSSYEQYF
16	.	TRBV13	.	TRBJ2-7	TGTGCCAGCAGCTTAACTACGTCAGGCTTTACCTACGAGCAGTACTTC	CASSLTTSGFTYEQYF
14	.	TRBV28	.	TRBJ1-3	TGTGCCAGCAGTTTCGGCGGGGGGCGGAACACCATATATTTT	CASSFGGGRNTIYF
14	.	TRBV10-2	.	TRBJ2-7	TGCGCCAGCAGCCCATTCGGGATGTCCTACGAGCAGTACTTC	CASSPFGMSYEQYF
15	.	TRBV6-1	.	TRBJ1-6	TGTGCCAGCAGTTCCCTACAAGGGGTCAATTCACCCCTCCACTTT	CASSSLQGVNSPLHF
13	TRBD1	TRBV9	.	TRBJ2-1	TGTGCCAGCAGCGTGGGGACAGGGGCAGGTCAGTTCTTC	CASSVGTGAGQFF
15	TRBD2	TRBV9	once	TRBJ2-5	TGTGCCAGCAGCGTAGGGGACTATTCTCAAGAGACCCAGTACTTC	CASSVGDYSQETQYF
13	.	TRBV27	.	TRBJ2-7	TGTGCCAGCAGTATTCGAGGGTCCTACGAGCAGTACTTC	CASSIRGSYEQYF